This T cell receptor beta chain was sequenced during a study of blood T cells in healthy people across ages. Study information: About one barcoded beta molecule per two T cells was the capture yield of template switching. Overall study results and limits: In long-lived donors, naive CD4+ cell counts and diversity exceeded those of aged donors.

The CDR3 has 14 residues. V lost 5 bases, J lost 2 bases, and 9 bases lay in between. A second about 7 to 11 cycle PCR used barcoded and J-beta primers. Each cDNA molecule, via a template-switch adaptor with 12 random nucleotides, was tagged. A single record per CDR3 protein comes from TCRdb applying MiXCR to the 5' RACE reads. The sample contains around 1,600,000 distinct CDR3 sequences, 40% to 45% of which appear only once. A remark on this clonotype: Its antigen remains unknown.

The TCR was taken from a woman aged 18-29 years in good health. The material sequenced was blood. The rearrangement joins TRBV12-3 or TRBV12-4 to TRBJ1-4; no clear D. Here the CDR3 DNA reads TGTGCCAGCAGTCAGGACGGGACTAATGAAAAACTGTTTTTT. Protein sequence: CASSQDGTNEKLFF.